This T cell receptor beta chain was found in a study of T-cell memory formation after mild COVID-19. Across the study: The TCR clusters were mostly specific to one donor. General study points: Pre-infection memory already had some responding clones, implying cross-reactive memory joined.

On this clonotype: As yet, its antigen is unknown.

CDR1 and CDR2 from the germline V gene are SGHRS and YFSETQ. This CDR3 comprises 15 residues. V was cut by 0 bases and J by 1 base, with 9 bases left in between. Using its own MiXCR run on the 5' RACE reads, TCRdb lists one record per CDR3 protein. The sample comprises approximately 200,000 distinct CDR3 sequences, around 15% of which are singletons, and about 2.1% rests with the top ten. The TCR was taken from an adult woman who had mild COVID-19 (a few samples of this study predate the infection). Cell type and time point are not known. Material: PBMCs or a T cell subset sorted from them (not recorded which). The chain links TRBV5-1 to TRBJ2-3; D remains ambiguous. This CDR3 reads CASSLAGFGTDTQYF. In nucleotides, the CDR3 is TGCGCCAGCAGCTTGGCGGGCTTTGGCACAGATACGCAGTATTTT.